The 21 T cell receptor beta chains reported below all come from one sample, sequenced in a study of cytomegalovirus exposure and HLA in healthy donors. The primer mix had 60 Vbeta and 13 Jbeta primers. Data came from immunoSEQ multiplex PCR; TCRdb stores just in-frame clones and leaves some out. The table lists about 120,000 clones, 74% of them singletons. Sequences were obtained from PBMCs. The origin of the receptors is a man aged 40-49 years in good health and CMV-seropositive.

The chain recombines TRBV11-2 with TRBJ2-1; no firm D call. V was cut by 3 bases and J by 5 bases, with 8 bases left in between. This CDR3 comprises 13 residues. Germline CDR1 is SGHAT and CDR2 is FQNNGV. The CDR3, as DNA: TGTGCCAGCAGCTTGGAGCTGCACAATGAGCAGTTCTTC. Amino acid sequence: CASSLELHNEQFF.

The V call is TRBV6-5, the J call TRBJ1-2, with 7 bases that match TRBD1. Per germline, CDR1 MNHEY and CDR2 SVGAGI. This CDR3 has 12 amino acids. The J segment lost 4 bases and the V segment lost 6 bases, leaving 2 bases of the junction unmatched. The CDR3 bases are TGTGCCAGCAGGACAGGGTCCTATGGCTACACCTTC. Translation gives CASRTGSYGYTF.

The V gene is TRBV5-5, the J gene TRBJ1-5; D is unclear. V lost 0 bases, J lost 5 bases, and 15 bases lay in between. The germline V gene has CDR1 SGHKS and CDR2 YYEKEE (reference sequence). This CDR3 spans 16 amino acids. The CDR3 sequence: CASSLEAATEYQPQHF. CDR3 DNA sequence: TGTGCCAGCAGCTTGGAAGCGGCTACTGAGTATCAGCCCCAGCATTTT. The full variable domain, rest sourced from reference TRBV5-5 and TRBJ1-5, is DAGVTQSPTHLIKTRGQQVTLRCSPISGHKSVSWYQQVLGQGPQFIFQYYEKEERGRGNFPDRFSARQFPNYSSELNVNALLLGDSALYLCASSLEAATEYQPQHFGDGTRLSIL.

This clone was found a few times. The chain joins TRBV29-1 to TRBJ1-1; a possible D gene is TRBD1 (6 bases). The CDR3 runs to 11 residues. The V and J ends lost 6 bases and 6 bases respectively, with 11 bases between them. In germline, CDR1 is SQVTM, CDR2 ANQGSEA. This CDR3 is CSVENRAEAFF. CDR3 bases: TGCAGCGTAGAGAACAGGGCTGAAGCTTTCTTT. Full variable domain (remainder filled in from reference TRBV29-1 and TRBJ1-1): SAVISQKPSRDICQRGTSLTIQCQVDSQVTMMFWYRQQPGQSLTLIATANQGSEATYESGFVIDKFPISRPNLTFSTLTVSNMSPEDSSIYLCSVENRAEAFFGQGTRLTVV.

The chain recombines TRBV5-1 with TRBJ2-7; 7 bases fit TRBD1. Germline values: CDR1 SGHRS, CDR2 YFSETQ. The CDR3 has 12 residues. J lost 5 bases, V lost 4 bases, and 3 bases had no gene match. The CDR3 sequence: CASSPQGDEQYF. The CDR3 bases are TGCGCCAGCAGCCCGCAGGGGGACGAGCAGTACTTC.

J is TRBJ2-1 and V is TRBV27; D might be TRBD2 (5 bases). The V gene's germline CDR1 is MNHEY and CDR2 SMNVEV (reference sequence). This CDR3 comprises 15 residues. The V and J ends lost 3 bases and 5 bases respectively, with 14 bases between them. The CDR3 coding sequence is TGTGCCAGCAGTTTTTCCCCTGGAGGAGACAATGAGCAGTTCTTC. Translation: CASSFSPGGDNEQFF.

This clone turned up a few times. The chain has TRBV6-5 and TRBJ2-1, with 7 bases lining up with TRBD2. Germline lookup yields CDR1 MNHEY and CDR2 SVGAGI. Trimming at V came to 4 bases and at J to 8 bases, leaving 11 bases not matched to a gene. The CDR3 length is 15 residues. The chain's CDR3 is CASSSSGEGHDEQFF. CDR3 nucleotides: TGTGCCAGCAGTTCGTCGGGGGAGGGCCACGATGAGCAGTTCTTC.

In its sample, this clone was seen once. This chain uses TRBV13 with TRBJ2-2, with no clear D. This CDR3 is built from 14 residues. The germline V gene encodes CDR1 PRHDT and CDR2 FYEKMQ (reference sequence). The V and J ends lost 1 base and 5 bases respectively, with 8 bases between them. In DNA, the CDR3 is TGTGCCAGCAGCTTAGTAGCATTTACCGGGGAGCTGTTTTTT. Translated: CASSLVAFTGELFF.

The J gene is TRBJ2-1, the V gene TRBV19; 10 bases are a match to TRBD2. Germline V lookup: CDR1 LNHDA, CDR2 SQIVND (reference sequence). V lost 1 base to trimming and J lost 4 bases; unmatched junction nucleotides: 1. The CDR3 consists of 15 residues. CDR3 loop: CASSIGSGGYNEQFF. CDR3 bases: TGTGCCAGTAGTATAGGTAGCGGGGGGTACAATGAGCAGTTCTTC. Based on the CDR3 plus reference TRBV19 and TRBJ2-1, the full variable domain is DGGITQSPKYLFRKEGQNVTLSCEQNLNHDAMYWYRQDPGQGLRLIYYSQIVNDFQKGDIAEGYSVSREKKESFPLTVTSAQKNPTAFYLCASSIGSGGYNEQFFGPGTRLTVL.

The J gene is TRBJ1-3, the V gene TRBV30; no definite D call. Germline CDR1 reads GTSNPN; CDR2 reads SVGIG (reference sequence). The CDR3 is made up of 14 amino acids. Trimming stripped 1 base from V and 0 bases from J, with 7 bases between. This CDR3 is CAWSAGNSGNTIYF. CDR3 nucleotide sequence: TGTGCCTGGAGTGCCGGTAACTCTGGAAACACCATATATTTT.

The gene calls are TRBV10-3 and TRBJ2-3, with 7 positions matching TRBD1. Germline CDR1 and CDR2: ENHRY and SYGVKD. The CDR3 is 14 amino acids. V lost 1 base and J lost 5; bases outside the gene matches: 3. In DNA form, the CDR3 reads TGTGCCATCAGTGAGTTAAGGGGGCGAGATACGCAGTATTTT. Protein: CAISELRGRDTQYF.

This chain uses TRBV5-1 with TRBJ2-1; 8 bases map to TRBD2. This CDR3 is built from 16 residues. Per germline, CDR1 SGHRS and CDR2 YFSETQ. The V segment lost 0 bases and the J segment 7 bases; nucleotides outside the gene matches: 9. As DNA, the CDR3 is TGCGCCAGCAGCTTGGAGAGACTAGCGATAAGTAATGAGCAGTTCTTC. It translates to CASSLERLAISNEQFF.

V and J are TRBV5-1 and TRBJ2-1, with TRBD1 matching over 9 bases. From germline, CDR1 is SGHRS and CDR2 YFSETQ. After removal of 3 bases from V and 2 bases from J, the junction contained 3 bases not matched to a gene. This CDR3 contains 15 residues. The CDR3 DNA is TGCGCCAGCAGCTGGGGACAGGGTACCTACAATGAGCAGTTCTTC. Amino acid sequence: CASSWGQGTYNEQFF.

This clone was counted a single time. The chain combines TRBV19 with TRBJ1-1, with D possibly TRBD1 on 5 matching bases. Looked up from germline, CDR1 is LNHDA and CDR2 is SQIVND (reference sequence). CDR3 size: 16 residues. The V end was cut by 8 bases, the J end by 4 bases, with 23 bases between. CDR3 residues: CASGNLNRMRTTEAFF. The CDR3 DNA reads as TGTGCCAGTGGCAATCTTAACAGGATGAGGACCACTGAAGCTTTCTTT. The variable domain in full, completed from reference TRBV19 and TRBJ1-1, reads DGGITQSPKYLFRKEGQNVTLSCEQNLNHDAMYWYRQDPGQGLRLIYYSQIVNDFQKGDIAEGYSVSREKKESFPLTVTSAQKNPTAFYLCASGNLNRMRTTEAFFGQGTRLTVV.

The V and J genes are TRBV15 and TRBJ2-3; the D gene is possibly TRBD2 (7 bases). This CDR3 contains 15 residues. CDR1 and CDR2 (germline): LNHNV, YYDKDF (reference sequence). The V gene lost 4 bases and the J gene lost 6 bases, with 17 bases spanning the gap. CDR3 sequence reads: CATSTGGLGADTQYF. DNA for the CDR3: TGTGCCACCAGCACCGGGGGGCTCGGTGCGGATACGCAGTATTTT.

The gene calls are TRBV11-2 and TRBJ2-7; 7 bases map to TRBD2. Trimming removed 4 bases from V and 2 bases from J; junction bases left unmatched: 5. CDR1 is SGHAT and CDR2 is FQNNGV in the germline V gene. This CDR3 has 14 amino acids. The CDR3 region is CASSSGTTTYEQYF. CDR3 coding DNA: TGTGCCAGCAGCTCCGGGACTACAACCTACGAGCAGTACTTC.

A remark on this clone: A junction end diverges from the germline sequence, so it may reflect a read error. The chain carries TRBV28 and TRBJ1-2, with 10 bases fitting TRBD1. This CDR3 spans 13 amino acids. Germline CDR1 MDHEN, CDR2 SYDVKM. This CDR3 reads CASLRDRGNGHTF. CDR3 nucleotides: TGTGCCAGCCTCCGGGACAGGGGAAATGGCCACACCTTC.

The chain uses TRBV9 and TRBJ2-3; D might be TRBD2 (5 bases). Germline V lookup: CDR1 SGDLS, CDR2 YYNGEE. Trimming took 3 bases from V and 0 from J, leaving 11 bases between them. This CDR3 region has 15 residues. CDR3 sequence: CASSELVGSTDTQYF. CDR3 in DNA: TGTGCCAGCAGCGAACTAGTGGGAAGCACAGATACGCAGTATTTT.

The chain links TRBV5-1 to TRBJ1-5; D ambiguous. The CDR3 is 14 residues long. The ends were cut back, 4 bases at V and 9 bases at J, with 17 bases in the middle. Per the germline V gene, CDR1 is SGHRS and CDR2 is YFSETQ. CDR3 nucleotides: TGCGCCAGCAGCGGCCGACCAGGTGTGGGGCCCCAGCATTTT. Its protein product is CASSGRPGVGPQHF.

This clone was seen only a few times. The CDR3 spells CASSLVVTDTGELFF. CDR3 coding DNA: TGCGCCAGCAGCTTGGTTGTCACAGACACCGGGGAGCTGTTTTTT. The chain combines TRBV5-1 with TRBJ2-2; D gene unclear. The CDR3 loop spans 15 amino acids. Looked up from germline, CDR1 is SGHRS and CDR2 is YFSETQ. V lost 0 bases to trimming and J lost 3 bases, with 9 bases between them.

The chain recombines TRBV19 with TRBJ1-2, with 12 bases lining up with TRBD1. The CDR3 consists of 12 residues. Germline values: CDR1 LNHDA, CDR2 SQIVND (reference sequence). The ends lost 10 bases at V and 7 bases at J; junction bases unmatched: 4. Here the CDR3 reads CATGTGGFGYTF. DNA for the CDR3: TGTGCCACCGGGACAGGGGGCTTTGGCTACACCTTC.